This entry lists 21 T cell receptor beta chains sequenced from one sample in a study of cytomegalovirus exposure and HLA in healthy donors. PCR involved 60 Vbeta and 13 Jbeta primers. Data came from immunoSEQ multiplex PCR; TCRdb stores just in-frame clones and leaves some out. The sample shows approximately 190,000 clones, 70% to 80% of them seen only once. The specimen sequenced was PBMCs. The receptor source for this set is a woman in her 30s in good health and CMV-seropositive.

The V and J genes are TRBV5-1 and TRBJ1-6, with 7 bases lining up with TRBD1. V shed 7 bases, J shed 7 bases, and the junction held 11 bases outside the gene matches. This CDR3 has 15 amino acids. Germline V CDR1 and CDR2: SGHRS, YFSETQ. This CDR3 is CASSLFGTENSPLHF. The CDR3 DNA sequence: TGCGCCAGCTCCCTTTTCGGGACAGAAAATTCACCCCTCCACTTT.

This chain connects TRBV6-6 to TRBJ2-5, with D maybe TRBD1 (6 bases). V was clipped by 6 bases and J by 4 bases, with 12 bases between them. The CDR3 runs to 13 residues. Germline CDR1 MNHNY, CDR2 SVGAGI (reference sequence). The CDR3 loop reads CASRRGQAETQYF. In nucleotides, the CDR3 is TGTGCCAGCAGGAGGGGACAAGCAGAGACCCAGTACTTC.

The V call is TRBV14, the J call TRBJ2-7; possibly TRBD1 for D (6 bases). Germline CDR1 SGHDN, CDR2 FVKESK. The CDR3 extends over 15 amino acids. Trimming stripped 0 bases from V and 6 bases from J, with 15 bases between. This CDR3 is CASSQERVAGAEQYF. DNA for the CDR3: TGTGCCAGCAGCCAAGAAAGGGTCGCAGGGGCCGAGCAGTACTTC.

This clone was detected once. The chain employs TRBV11-3 and TRBJ2-1, with TRBD2 matching 7 bases. Per the germline V gene, CDR1 is SGHNT and CDR2 is YENEEA. The CDR3 totals 15 residues. Unmatched junction bases numbered 10, after V lost 4 bases and J lost 7 bases. CDR3 in amino acids: CASSSWRSSGNEQFF. The CDR3 nucleotides read TGTGCCAGCAGCTCCTGGAGGAGTAGCGGGAATGAGCAGTTCTTC.

The chain is built from TRBV5-1 and TRBJ1-2; no reliable D call. Germline V lookup: CDR1 SGHRS, CDR2 YFSETQ. The CDR3 has 13 amino acids. V lost 2 bases, J lost 11 bases, and 16 bases lay in between. For the CDR3, the DNA is TGCGCCAGCAGCTTCTATGGCCGATGGCGGTACACCTTC. Translated, it gives CASSFYGRWRYTF.

V is TRBV29-1 and J is TRBJ2-2; D is uncertain. CDR1 and CDR2 from the germline V gene are SQVTM and ANQGSEA. The CDR3 runs 14 residues. V was clipped by 6 bases and J by 5 bases, with 16 bases between them. CDR3: CSVSGKTPTGELFF. The CDR3 DNA reads TGCAGCGTGTCGGGTAAAACTCCGACCGGGGAGCTGTTTTTT.

This rearrangement joins TRBV11-2 to TRBJ2-2, with TRBD1 matching over 10 bases. V lost 1 base to trimming and J lost 5 bases; unmatched junction nucleotides: 7. This CDR3 is 17 amino acids long. Germline V gene data show CDR1 as SGHAT and CDR2 as FQNNGV. The CDR3 DNA reads TGTGCCAGCAGCTTAGTTGCGTGGACAGGGGGAACCGGGGAGCTGTTTTTT. This encodes CASSLVAWTGGTGELFF.

The V and J genes are TRBV5-1 and TRBJ2-1; the match to TRBD1 covers 7 bases. This CDR3 spans 14 amino acids. The V gene end was trimmed by 2 bases and the J gene end by 6 bases; junction bases not matched to a gene: 5. CDR1 SGHRS and CDR2 YFSETQ come from the germline V gene. CDR3 protein: CASSFDREVNEQFF. The CDR3 nucleotides read TGCGCCAGCAGCTTTGACAGGGAAGTCAATGAGCAGTTCTTC.

The CDR3 nucleotides read TGTGCCAGCCTCAGAGGGAGCTATGGAAACACCATATATTTT. Its translation is CASLRGSYGNTIYF. The V call is TRBV5-6, the J call TRBJ1-3; D is unresolved. Germline CDR1 and CDR2: SGHDT and YYEEEE. The CDR3 runs to 14 residues. The V gene lost 7 bases and the J gene lost 3 bases, with 14 bases spanning the gap.

Details on this clone: In the same sample, other DNA sequences code for this CDR3. The genes are TRBV9 and TRBJ2-7; TRBD2 matches 9 bases. CDR1 SGDLS and CDR2 YYNGEE come from the germline V gene. Trimming removed 0 bases from V and 3 bases from J; junction bases left unmatched: 1. The CDR3 length is 14 residues. For the CDR3, the DNA is TGTGCCAGCAGCGTAGGCGGGGGGGACTACGAGCAGTACTTC. It translates to CASSVGGGDYEQYF.

J is TRBJ2-7 and V is TRBV7-6, with a tentative D call TRBD2 (7 bases). V dropped 4 bases and J dropped 2 bases, with 18 bases sitting between them. The CDR3 totals 16 residues. CDR1 SGHVS and CDR2 FNYEAQ come from the germline V gene. This CDR3 is CASSWGASGETYEQYF. The CDR3 nucleotides are TGTGCCAGCAGCTGGGGGGCGAGCGGGGAGACCTACGAGCAGTACTTC.

V usage is TRBV6-1 and J usage is TRBJ1-1; D is perhaps TRBD1 (6 bases). V lost 6 bases and J 0 bases, leaving 14 bases between the germline ends. The CDR3 loop spans 15 amino acids. Germline loops: CDR1 MNHNS, CDR2 SASEGT. The CDR3 region has the DNA TGTGCCAGCAGGGTGTGGGGGCCGATGAACACTGAAGCTTTCTTT. Translation gives CASRVWGPMNTEAFF.

The V and J genes are TRBV2 and TRBJ2-1; TRBD2 is a possible D gene (6 bases). This CDR3 is built from 14 residues. Germline loops: CDR1 SNHLY, CDR2 FYNNEI. V lost 1 base and J 8 bases, leaving 12 bases between the germline ends. CDR3 sequence: CASSEGQGGDEQFF. The DNA for the CDR3 is TGTGCCAGCAGTGAAGGTCAGGGCGGGGATGAGCAGTTCTTC.

This sequence joins TRBV7-6 and TRBJ2-3, with TRBD2 matching 7 bases. V dropped 3 bases and J dropped 3; count of bases not matched to a gene: 6. This CDR3 spans 15 amino acids. Looked up from germline, CDR1 is SGHVS and CDR2 is FNYEAQ. The chain's CDR3 is CASSFLAGRTDTQYF. CDR3 nucleotide sequence: TGTGCCAGCAGCTTCTTAGCGGGTCGAACAGATACGCAGTATTTT.

This clone showed up just a few times. The junction differs from germline at one of its ends, possibly a read error. The chain carries TRBV6-5 and TRBJ1-1, with D hard to call. Per germline, CDR1 MNHEY and CDR2 SVGAGI. The CDR3 has 11 residues. The CDR3 here is CASRSEPEAFF. As DNA, the CDR3 is TGTGCCAGCAGGAGCGAACCTGAGGCTTTCTTT.

This chain uses TRBV2 with TRBJ1-5; 8 bases are shared with TRBD1. The V gene end was trimmed by 5 bases and the J gene end by 4 bases; junction bases not matched to a gene: 10. The V gene's germline CDR1 is SNHLY and CDR2 FYNNEI. The CDR3 runs to 16 residues. The CDR3, as DNA: TGTGCCAGCAGTCGGGGGGACAGGTTCTGGAATCAGCCCCAGCATTTT. This codes for CASSRGDRFWNQPQHF.

The V and J genes are TRBV5-1 and TRBJ2-1, with D perhaps TRBD2 (7 bases). With 4 bases removed from V and 5 bases from J, the gap between germline ends came to 19 bases. Germline V gives CDR1 SGHRS, CDR2 YFSETQ. This CDR3 region has 16 residues. The CDR3 nucleotides are TGCGCCAGCAGCCTTAGTGAGGGGGGGATCCACAATGAGCAGTTCTTC. Protein: CASSLSEGGIHNEQFF.

This rearrangement joins TRBV28 to TRBJ1-6; TRBD1 matches at 9 bases. The CDR3 contains 16 residues. Looked up from germline, CDR1 is MDHEN and CDR2 is SYDVKM. V was pared by 3 bases and J by 7 bases, with 7 bases of the junction left unmatched. This CDR3 reads CASSFPGTGRNSPLHF. The CDR3 DNA is TGTGCCAGCAGTTTCCCCGGGACAGGGAGGAATTCACCCCTCCACTTT.

Worth noting for this clone: Germline and junction disagree at one end, which may indicate a read error. The V gene is TRBV7-7, the J gene TRBJ2-5, with D unclear. Per germline, CDR1 SSHAT and CDR2 FNYEAQ (reference sequence). The CDR3 sequence is 14 residues long. The DNA of the CDR3 is TGTGCTAGCAGCTTAGCTCCCGTCTCGGAGACCCAGTACTTC. Protein sequence: CASSLAPVSETQYF.

About this clone: It is unclear where the CDR3 begins or ends on the DNA, so no DNA is shown, and the CDR3 is as TCRdb lists it. V usage is TRBV12-5 and J usage is TRBJ2-7; TRBD1, as called in the table, went unchecked against the DNA. The CDR3 adds up to 13 amino acids, both ends counted. Germline assignment: CDR1 LGHNT and CDR2 FRNRAP. The chain's CDR3 is CASGLVGQGAKYF.

The rearrangement links TRBV19 to TRBJ1-5; 8 bases fit TRBD1. This CDR3 comprises 14 residues. Trimming cost V 7 bases and J 6 bases; bases outside gene matches: 8. The germline V gene has CDR1 LNHDA and CDR2 SQIVND (reference sequence). CDR3 loop: CASTKQGVTQPQHF. The CDR3 DNA reads TGTGCCAGTACAAAACAGGGGGTAACTCAGCCCCAGCATTTT.